This TCR beta chain was found in a study of cytomegalovirus exposure and HLA in healthy donors. In the study overall: Unique TCRs from HLA-typed donors, roughly 89 million of them, were held in an early data release.

A multiplex PCR was run with 60 Vbeta primers and 13 Jbeta primers. The data were produced by immunoSEQ multiplex PCR, yet TCRdb's version contains in-frame clones alone and is incomplete. The table has some 130,000 clones, over 70% seen once. Broader study findings: Owing to their indistinguishability, certain V segments, notably TRBV6-2 and TRBV6-3, were excluded. A later analysis reportedly identified an Asian-associated ancestry cluster as carrying fewer N-insertions than the roughly 700-donor mean.

Concerning this clone: No antigen is known for it.

The V gene's germline CDR1 is SGHDT and CDR2 YYEEEE. The CDR3 length is 14 residues. V was pared by 3 bases and J by 7 bases, with 11 bases between. This sequence was found in a woman aged 40 to 50 in good health and CMV-seronegative. This chain connects TRBV5-6 to TRBJ1-6; the D gene is possibly TRBD1 (5 bases). The material sequenced was PBMCs. CDR3: CASSSTEPNSPLHF. DNA of the CDR3: TGTGCCAGCAGCTCGACAGAACCCAATTCACCCCTCCACTTT. The full variable domain, completed using reference TRBV5-6 and TRBJ1-6, is DAGVTQSPTHLIKTRGQQVTLRCSPKSGHDTVSWYQQALGQGPQFIFQYYEEEERQRGNFPDRFSGHQFPNYSSELNVNALLLGDSALYLCASSSTEPNSPLHFGNGTRLTVT.